The sequence of this T cell receptor beta chain was determined in a study of neoadjuvant anti-PD-1 for oral cavity cancer. This clone was counted once. Here immunoSEQ multiplex PCR was the method, and the copy in TCRdb shows in-frame clones only, minus some. The table lists 15,000 or so clones, more than 70% of them singletons, with 2% to 2.5% in the top ten. CDR1 is SGHTA and CDR2 is FQGTGA in the germline V gene. The CDR3 spans 13 residues. V lost 1 base, J lost 6 bases, and 9 bases lay in between. Noted time point: after neoadjuvant nivolumab, at surgical resection. The patients had HPV-negative, locally advanced oral cavity squamous cell carcinoma.

The source material was PBMCs, sampled after nivolumab (anti-PD-1) treatment. The TCR sequence derives from a person aged 35 to 85 with oral cavity squamous cell carcinoma. V and J are TRBV7-3 and TRBJ1-2; no firm D call. This chain's CDR3 is CASSLRAGDGYTF. CDR3 nucleotides: TGTGCCAGCAGCTTAAGGGCCGGGGATGGCTACACCTTC.